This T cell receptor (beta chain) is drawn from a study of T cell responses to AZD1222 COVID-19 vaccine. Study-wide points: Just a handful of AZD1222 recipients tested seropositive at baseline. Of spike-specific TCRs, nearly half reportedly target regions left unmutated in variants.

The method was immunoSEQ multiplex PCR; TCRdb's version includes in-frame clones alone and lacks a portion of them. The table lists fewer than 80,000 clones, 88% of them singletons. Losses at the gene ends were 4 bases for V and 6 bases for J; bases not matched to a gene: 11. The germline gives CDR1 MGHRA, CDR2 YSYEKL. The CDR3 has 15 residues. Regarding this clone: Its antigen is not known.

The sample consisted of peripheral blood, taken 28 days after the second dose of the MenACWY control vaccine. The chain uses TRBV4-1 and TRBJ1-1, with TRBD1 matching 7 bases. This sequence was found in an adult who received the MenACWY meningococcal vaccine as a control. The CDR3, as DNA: TGCGCCAGCAGCCCGGGGTCCAGGGGGGCCGCTGAAGCTTTCTTT. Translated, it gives CASSPGSRGAAEAFF.